The source of this TCR beta chain is a study of regulatory T cells in long-lasting Graves disease. CDR3-region Arm-PCR and iRepertoire HTBI primers produced the TCR beta libraries. TCRdb fed the multiplex PCR reads into MiXCR, producing one record per CDR3 protein. The repertoire holds 250,000 to 300,000 distinct CDR3 sequences, roughly 21% seen once, with around 50% in the top ten. This CDR3 has 13 amino acids. Germline values: CDR1 GTSNPN, CDR2 SVGIG (reference sequence). Trimming cost V 4 bases and J 1 base, with 8 bases left between them. The time point is: persistent/refractory GD, antithyroid drugs over 5 years with positive TRAb. The TCR library was made from RNA extracted from PBMCs. This clonotype was counted only a few times.

This clonotype originated in a female donor with Graves disease. The sample in question was peripheral blood mononuclear cells (PBMCs), obtained when the disease was refractory, from a patient treated with antithyroid drugs. The V gene is TRBV30, the J gene TRBJ1-3; D is unresolved. As DNA, the CDR3 is TGTGCCTGGACTGCCTTTTCTGGAAACACCATATATTTT. This codes for CAWTAFSGNTIYF. Drawing the rest from reference TRBV30 and TRBJ1-3, the complete variable domain is SQTIHQWPATLVQPVGSPLSLECTVEGTSNPNLYWYRQAAGRGLQLLFYSVGIGQISSEVPQNLSASRPQDRQFILSSKKLLLSDSGFYLCAWTAFSGNTIYFGEGSWLTVV.